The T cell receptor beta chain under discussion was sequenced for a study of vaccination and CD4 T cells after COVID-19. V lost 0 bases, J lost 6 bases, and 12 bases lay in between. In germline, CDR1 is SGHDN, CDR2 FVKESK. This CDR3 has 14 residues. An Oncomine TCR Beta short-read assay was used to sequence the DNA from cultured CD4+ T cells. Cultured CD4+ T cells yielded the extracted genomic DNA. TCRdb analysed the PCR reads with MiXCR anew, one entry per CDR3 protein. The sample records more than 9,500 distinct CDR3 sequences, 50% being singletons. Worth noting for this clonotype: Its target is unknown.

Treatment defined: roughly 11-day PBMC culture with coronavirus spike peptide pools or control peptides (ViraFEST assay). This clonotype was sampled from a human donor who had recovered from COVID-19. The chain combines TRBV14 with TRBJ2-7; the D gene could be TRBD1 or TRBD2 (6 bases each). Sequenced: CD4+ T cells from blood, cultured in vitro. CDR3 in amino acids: CASSQEVGGTEQYF. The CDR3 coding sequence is TGTGCCAGCAGCCAAGAGGTCGGGGGCACCGAGCAGTACTTC.